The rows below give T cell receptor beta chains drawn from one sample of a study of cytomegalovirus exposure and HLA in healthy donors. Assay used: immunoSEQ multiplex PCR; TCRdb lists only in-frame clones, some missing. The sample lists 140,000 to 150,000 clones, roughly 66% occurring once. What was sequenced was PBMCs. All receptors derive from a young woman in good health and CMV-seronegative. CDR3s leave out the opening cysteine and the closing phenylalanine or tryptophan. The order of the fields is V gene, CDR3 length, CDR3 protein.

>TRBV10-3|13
AISESGRELSEAF
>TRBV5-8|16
ASSLGTGGAGRNQPQH
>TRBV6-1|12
ASSGLAGADTQY
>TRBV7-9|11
ASSLAQYQPQH
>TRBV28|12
ASTSGQRTYEQY
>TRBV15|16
ATSRAVSGGGTNYGYT
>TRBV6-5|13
ASNYAGQGQETQY
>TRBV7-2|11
ASSPQGRDEAF
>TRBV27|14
ASSLYGGRNLDTQY
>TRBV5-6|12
ASSFGQKQEKLF
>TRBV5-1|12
ASSGTGGQETQY
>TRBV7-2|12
ASSTAPSGETQY
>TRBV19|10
ASTTGSYGYT
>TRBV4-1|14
ASSQAATSSYNEQF
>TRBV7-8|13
ASSFIRGASGEQY
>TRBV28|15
ASSSGTSGAGAGELF
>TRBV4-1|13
ASSQDQERHEKLF
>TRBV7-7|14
ASSRGGVLGAETQY
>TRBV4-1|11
ASSQGLAGDQF
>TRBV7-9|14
ASSPTGGETNEKLF
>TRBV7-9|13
ASSSLGTTTEKLF
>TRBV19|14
ASSFPVGSSYNEQF
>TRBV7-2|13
ASSVDIQGNTEAF
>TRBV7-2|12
ASSNRQINEKLF
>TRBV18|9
ASSPGDTQY
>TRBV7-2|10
ASSLTNQPQH
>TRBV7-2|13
ASSREGALYNEQF
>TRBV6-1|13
ASSEQGARAYGYT
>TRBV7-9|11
ASQGQANEKLF
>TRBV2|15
ASSEPGTSGSYNEQF
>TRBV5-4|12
ASSSADWRDTQY
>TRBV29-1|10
SVSRGQETQY
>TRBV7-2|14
ASSTRDRGWGDTQY
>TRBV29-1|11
SVDASYTDTQY
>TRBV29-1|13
SATTGTGENSPLH
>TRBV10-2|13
ASSELGRKNNEQF
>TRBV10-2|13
ASKSEQGAVETQY
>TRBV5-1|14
ASTPGGTGGQNEQF
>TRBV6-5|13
ASSYSPSGKNEQF
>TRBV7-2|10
ASTGTSGTQY
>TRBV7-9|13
ASSLRQGNTGELF
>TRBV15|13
ATSGGTDLTGELF
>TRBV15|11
ATSQREQETQY
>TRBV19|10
ASSIGNTEAF
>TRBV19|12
ASSSYSPGGELF
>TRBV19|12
ASSLARRADTQY